This T cell receptor (beta chain) was documented in a study of cytomegalovirus exposure and HLA in healthy donors. Healthy bone marrow donors made up the donor group. Trimming cost V 3 bases and J 7 bases; bases outside gene matches: 4. The CDR3 has 15 amino acids. Germline assignment: CDR1 LGHNA and CDR2 YNFKEQ. Findings and limits, study-wide: A later analysis reportedly found that, within productive TCRs, an Asian-associated ancestry cluster had fewer N-insertions than the mean observed across the approximately 670 donors.

13 Jbeta primers and 60 Vbeta primers were used for the PCR. Sequencing was performed with immunoSEQ multiplex PCR; in TCRdb, only in-frame clones are kept and a portion is missing. The sample lists roughly 140,000 clones; almost 85% were seen once. Concerning this clone: Its antigen is unidentified.

The V and J genes are TRBV4-2 and TRBJ1-4; 11 nucleotides match TRBD1. Sequenced: PBMCs. The clonotype originates from a woman aged 55-70 years in good health and CMV-seropositive. CDR3 sequence: CASSHSDRGREKLFF. The DNA of the CDR3 is TGTGCCAGCAGCCATTCGGACAGGGGGCGTGAAAAACTGTTTTTT.